This entry describes one T cell receptor beta chain. Which antigen it targets is not known. Per-base quality was not reported, and no clone a single base away is much larger than it. The data originate from a study of blood T cell repertoires in COVID-19 (dated by TCRdb to the early 2020s). The study in broad terms: Collaborator samples came from the United States, Italy and Spain and covered acute and convalescent phases of COVID-19. The prospective study material was composed of cDNA or gDNA derived from T cells, B-cell-depleted T cells, or PBMCs. The dataset comprised deeply sampled blood TCRbeta repertoires from subjects exposed to, actively infected with, or recovered from COVID-19. The repertoires were made available in a free public database intended to serve as a resource for research on the immune response to SARS-CoV-2. The samples were drawn from the first 160 participants of the ongoing ImmuneRACE study and from over 950 subjects provided by 6 global collaborators. Sample metadata almost always included a de-identified subject ID, COVID-19 status, age in years and sex. HLA class I and class II types, where available, came from metadata supplied by the sample provider rather than from assay-based typing. Paper-wide results and their limitations: Clinical and demographic metadata were provided uncurated, with the amount varying by source and participant.

TCRbeta CDR3 regions were amplified from genomic DNA using the immunoSEQ Assay, a bias-controlled multiplex PCR. The published analysis was carried out like this. Nucleated cell counts per sample were estimated from amplification of reference gene primers within the assay. To quantify the absolute abundance of each unique TCRbeta CDR3 rearrangement, sequence reads were collapsed and filtered. For each sample, productive Simpson clonality was calculated by taking the square root of Simpson's diversity index across productive rearrangements. TCRdb's version of the immuneACCESS table is confined to in-frame rearrangements and falls short of the full clone set. An unresolved V gene accounts for under half of the shortfall where checked; the remainder is of unknown origin. The V and J calls and clone size come from that table; D and trimming were worked out from the DNA. In all, the sample holds under 450,000 clones, and 70% to 85% of those were seen once. The ten largest clones capture about 1% of the sample.

Each collaborating institution followed its own protocols to collect whole blood in K2EDTA tubes. For TCRbeta analysis, collaborators shipped samples in one of three forms: frozen whole blood, isolated PBMCs, or DNA extracted from either of those sample types. Trimming costs V 5 bases and J 8 bases, and their ends lie 10 bases apart. The germline V gene specifies WSHSY as CDR1 and SAAADI as CDR2. Inclusive of the bounding cysteine and phenylalanine, the CDR3 is 12 residues long. The sequence is cut down to CDR3 DNA, 36 bases in frame from base 1. Here the chain combines TRBV10-2 and TRBJ1-3; possibly the D gene is TRBD1, per 5 matching bases. Sequencing used peripheral blood. The clonotype originates from a human donor with acute or convalescent COVID-19. The donor label of this sample is uncertain. The DNA reads as follows: TGCGCCAGCAGTTTGGGGGGGGACACCATATATTTT. Translated, it gives CASSLGGDTIYF.